Included here is one T cell receptor (beta chain) sequence, with context. The target antigen is unknown. Trimming shortened V by 0 bases and J by 2 bases, and 13 bases separated the two germline ends. The CDR3 extends over 16 amino acids. Germline loops: CDR1 SGHNT, CDR2 YENEEA. This sample was included in a study of lymphopenia after photon versus proton radiotherapy. Study-level results: Under photons, naive T cells and diversity fell while effector/memory populations rose. Survival link was tested only in deceased patients; proton benefit remains a possibility. In patients who died, overall survival fell as post-nadir TCR diversity dropped more. Oligoclonal CD8+ Temra expansion after nadir drove photon patients' diversity drop.

Method: immunoSEQ multiplex PCR; TCRdb's copy keeps in-frame clones and lacks some. The table lists about 60,000 clones, about 81% of them singletons. This sequence joins TRBV11-3 and TRBJ1-2; D not certain. The TCR was taken from a man aged 60 to 69 with pancreatic cancer. The source was peripheral blood, collected from a patient treated with proton-based radiotherapy. The CDR3 sequence is CASSLDHLGLNYGYTF. The CDR3 DNA follows: TGTGCCAGCAGCTTAGACCATCTAGGTCTGAACTATGGCTACACCTTC.